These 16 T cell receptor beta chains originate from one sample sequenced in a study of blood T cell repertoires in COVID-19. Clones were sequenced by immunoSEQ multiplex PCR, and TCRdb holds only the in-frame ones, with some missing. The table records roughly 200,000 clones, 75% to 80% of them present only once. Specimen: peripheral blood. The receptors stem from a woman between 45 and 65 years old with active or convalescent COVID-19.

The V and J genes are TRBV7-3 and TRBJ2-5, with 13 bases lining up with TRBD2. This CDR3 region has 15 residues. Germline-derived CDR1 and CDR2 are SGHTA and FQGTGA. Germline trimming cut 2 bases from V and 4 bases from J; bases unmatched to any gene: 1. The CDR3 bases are TGTGCCAGCAGCTTAGGGACTAGCGGGGTAGAGACCCAGTACTTC. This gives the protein CASSLGTSGVETQYF.

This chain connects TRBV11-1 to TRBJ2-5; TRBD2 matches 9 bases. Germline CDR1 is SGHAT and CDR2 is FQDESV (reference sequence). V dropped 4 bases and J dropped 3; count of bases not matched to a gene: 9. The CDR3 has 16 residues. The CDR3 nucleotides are TGTGCCAGCAGCTCCTCGAAGCGGGGGGCAGAAGAGACCCAGTACTTC. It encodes CASSSSKRGAEETQYF.

This CDR3 reads CASSLGAGLGYTF. CDR3 in DNA: TGTGCCAGCAGCTTAGGGGCTGGGCTGGGCTACACCTTC. The V and J genes are TRBV7-2 and TRBJ1-2; unclear D gene. This CDR3 is built from 13 residues. CDR1 SGHTA and CDR2 FQGNSA come from the germline V gene. Between the trimmed V and J ends, which lost 1 base and 8 bases, there was a span of 11 bases.

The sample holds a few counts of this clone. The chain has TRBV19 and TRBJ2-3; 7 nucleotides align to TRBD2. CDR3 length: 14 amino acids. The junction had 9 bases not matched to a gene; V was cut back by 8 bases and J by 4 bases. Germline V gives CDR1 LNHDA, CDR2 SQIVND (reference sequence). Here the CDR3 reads CASSLGGNADTQYF. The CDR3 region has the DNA TGTGCCAGTTCCTTGGGGGGGAATGCAGATACGCAGTATTTT. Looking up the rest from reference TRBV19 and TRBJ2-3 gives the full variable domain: DGGITQSPKYLFRKEGQNVTLSCEQNLNHDAMYWYRQDPGQGLRLIYYSQIVNDFQKGDIAEGYSVSREKKESFPLTVTSAQKNPTAFYLCASSLGGNADTQYFGPGTRLTVL.

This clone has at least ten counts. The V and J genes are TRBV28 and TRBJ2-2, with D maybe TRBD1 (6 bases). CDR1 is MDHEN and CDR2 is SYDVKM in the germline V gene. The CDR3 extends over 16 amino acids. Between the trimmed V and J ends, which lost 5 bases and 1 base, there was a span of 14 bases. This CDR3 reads CASSVPQGMNTGELFF. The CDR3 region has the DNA TGTGCCAGCAGTGTACCCCAGGGGATGAACACCGGGGAGCTGTTTTTT.

The CDR3 loop is CASRERLAGEAETQYF. CDR3 sequence (DNA): TGCGCCAGCAGGGAAAGACTAGCGGGAGAGGCGGAGACCCAGTACTTC. V gene TRBV5-1 combines with J gene TRBJ2-5; 12 bases agree with TRBD2. After removal of 5 bases from V and 5 bases from J, the junction contained 10 bases not matched to a gene. This CDR3 has 16 residues. The germline V gene encodes CDR1 SGHRS and CDR2 YFSETQ.

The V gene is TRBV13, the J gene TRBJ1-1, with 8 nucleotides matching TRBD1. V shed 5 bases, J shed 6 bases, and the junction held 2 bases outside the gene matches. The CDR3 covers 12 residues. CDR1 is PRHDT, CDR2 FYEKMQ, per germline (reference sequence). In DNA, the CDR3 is TGTGCCAGCAGCCCACAGGGGGCTGAAGCTTTCTTT. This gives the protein CASSPQGAEAFF.

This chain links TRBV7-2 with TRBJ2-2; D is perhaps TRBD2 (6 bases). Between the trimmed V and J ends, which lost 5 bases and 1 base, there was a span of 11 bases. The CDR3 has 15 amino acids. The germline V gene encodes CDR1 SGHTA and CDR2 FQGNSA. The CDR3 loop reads CASSPSGLNTGELFF. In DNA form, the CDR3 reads TGTGCCAGCAGCCCCAGCGGGTTGAACACCGGGGAGCTGTTTTTT.

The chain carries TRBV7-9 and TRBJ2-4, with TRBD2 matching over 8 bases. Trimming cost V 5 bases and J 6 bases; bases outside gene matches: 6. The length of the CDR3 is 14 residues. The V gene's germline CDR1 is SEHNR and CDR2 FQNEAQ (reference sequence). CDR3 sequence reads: CASSQGLGGNIQYF. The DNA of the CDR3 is TGTGCCAGCAGCCAGGGACTAGGAGGAAACATTCAGTACTTC. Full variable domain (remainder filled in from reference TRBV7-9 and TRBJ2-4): DTGVSQNPRHKITKRGQNVTFRCDPISEHNRLYWYRQTLGQGPEFLTYFQNEAQLEKSRLLSDRFSAERPKGSFSTLEIQRTEQGDSAMYLCASSQGLGGNIQYFGAGTRLSVL.

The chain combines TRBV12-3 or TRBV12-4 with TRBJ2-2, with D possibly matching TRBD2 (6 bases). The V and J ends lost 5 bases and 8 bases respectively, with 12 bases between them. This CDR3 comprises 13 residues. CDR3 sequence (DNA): TGTGCCAGCAGTCGACTAGTTTTTGGGGAGCTGTTTTTT. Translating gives CASSRLVFGELFF.

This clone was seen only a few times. The CDR3 here is CASSYGRQGTEAFF. The CDR3 coding sequence is TGTGCCAGCAGTTACGGTAGACAGGGCACTGAAGCTTTCTTT. V usage is TRBV6-2 or TRBV6-3 and J usage is TRBJ1-1; TRBD1 matches at 7 bases. The CDR3 consists of 14 residues. Germline trimming cut 2 bases from V and 4 bases from J; bases unmatched to any gene: 4. In germline, CDR1 is MNHEY, CDR2 SVGEGT.

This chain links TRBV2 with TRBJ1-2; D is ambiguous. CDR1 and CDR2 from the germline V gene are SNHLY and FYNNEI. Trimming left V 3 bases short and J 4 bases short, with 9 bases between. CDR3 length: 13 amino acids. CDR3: CASSDGEGYGYTF. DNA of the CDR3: TGTGCCAGCAGTGACGGGGAGGGCTATGGCTACACCTTC.

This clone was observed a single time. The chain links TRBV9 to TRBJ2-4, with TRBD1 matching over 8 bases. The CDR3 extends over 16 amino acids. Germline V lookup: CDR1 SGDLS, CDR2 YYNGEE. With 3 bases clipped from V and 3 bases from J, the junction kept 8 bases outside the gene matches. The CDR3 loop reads CASSARTGSGKNIQYF. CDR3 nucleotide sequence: TGTGCCAGCAGCGCCAGGACAGGGTCGGGCAAAAACATTCAGTACTTC.

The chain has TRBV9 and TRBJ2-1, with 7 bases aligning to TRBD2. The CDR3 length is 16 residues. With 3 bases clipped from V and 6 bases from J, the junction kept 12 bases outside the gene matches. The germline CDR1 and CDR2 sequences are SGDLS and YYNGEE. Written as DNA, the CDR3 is TGTGCCAGCAGCGCCCTTTGGGGCGGGAGTGGCAATGAGCAGTTCTTC. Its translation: CASSALWGGSGNEQFF.

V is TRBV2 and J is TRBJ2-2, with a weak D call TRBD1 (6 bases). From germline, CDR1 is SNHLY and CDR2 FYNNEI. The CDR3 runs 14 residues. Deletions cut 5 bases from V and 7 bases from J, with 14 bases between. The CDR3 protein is CASSNDRSYGELFF. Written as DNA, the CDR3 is TGTGCCAGCAGTAACGACAGGAGTTACGGGGAGCTGTTTTTT. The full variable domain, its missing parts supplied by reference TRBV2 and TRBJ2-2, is EPEVTQTPSHQVTQMGQEVILRCVPISNHLYFYWYRQILGQKVEFLVSFYNNEISEKSEIFDDQFSVERPDGSNFTLKIRSTKLEDSAMYFCASSNDRSYGELFFGEGSRLTVL.

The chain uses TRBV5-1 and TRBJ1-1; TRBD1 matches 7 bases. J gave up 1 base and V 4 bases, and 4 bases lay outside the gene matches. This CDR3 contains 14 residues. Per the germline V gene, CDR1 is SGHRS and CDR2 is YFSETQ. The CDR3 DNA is TGCGCCAGCAGCCTCCGGACAGGGAACACTGAAGCTTTCTTT. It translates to CASSLRTGNTEAFF.